This TCR beta chain was captured by sequencing in a study of T-cell reconstitution after alpha-beta-depleted transplantation in children. Only a few counts were recorded for this clonotype. V lost 1 base, J lost 6 bases, and 9 bases lay in between. The CDR3 runs 13 residues. Germline V lookup: CDR1 LGHDT, CDR2 YNNKEL (reference sequence). Unique molecular identifiers were incorporated during preparation of the TCRbeta library. MiXCR, applied by TCRdb to the PCR reads, yields one record per CDR3 protein. The data show about 610,000 distinct CDR3 sequences, over 9.5% seen once. This TCR came from a human donor who donated a stem cell graft to a child with acute myeloid leukemia. The material was PBMCs from the stem cell graft donor, obtained from the stem cell graft. This rearrangement joins TRBV3-1 to TRBJ1-1; maybe TRBD1 (5 bases). CDR3 region: CASSQVRGSEAFF. CDR3 DNA: TGTGCCAGCAGCCAAGTTAGGGGATCTGAAGCTTTCTTT.